This T cell receptor beta chain came from a study of blood T cell repertoires in COVID-19. The CDR3 loop spans 14 amino acids. J gave up 10 bases and V 3 bases, and 9 bases lay outside the gene matches. The germline CDR1 and CDR2 sequences are MNHEY and SMNVEV (reference sequence). Clones were sequenced by immunoSEQ multiplex PCR, and TCRdb holds only the in-frame ones, with some missing. Among about 480,000 clones listed, roughly nine tenths were seen once. This TCR was sampled from a young woman with acute COVID-19. Material for sequencing was PBMCs or T cells enriched from blood (not recorded which). The V gene is TRBV27, the J gene TRBJ2-1, with 7 bases that match TRBD2. The CDR3 reads CASSFKATSAEQFF. DNA for the CDR3: TGTGCCAGCAGTTTTAAGGCTACTAGCGCCGAGCAGTTCTTC.